The sequence of this TCR beta chain was determined in a study of a mutant IDH1 vaccine in newly diagnosed glioma. For the study at large: Treated patients had a mean age of 40.4 years and a 62.5% male, roughly 40% female split.

V was cut by 4 bases and J by 1 base, with 15 bases left in between. CDR1 is SGHVS and CDR2 is FQNEAQ in the germline V gene. CDR3 size: 16 residues. Overall study findings and caveats: Seemingly, top peripheral T cell clonotype changes bore no relation to pseudoprogression.

Stated time point: week 23, last vaccination. Every single dose of the vaccine, 300 ug of mutant IDH1 20-mer peptide, came with topical imiquimod. Sequenced by immunoSEQ multiplex PCR; TCRdb stores in-frame clones only, minus some. The repertoire includes around 60,000 clones, approximately 85% of them detected once, and less than 5% sits in the top ten. In its sample, this clone was seen once. Antigen specificity is unknown. The source was PBMCs, collected from a glioma patient whose treatment included an IDH1 peptide vaccine. The source is a man aged 30 to 39 with glioma. The V call is TRBV7-8, the J call TRBJ2-3, with D perhaps TRBD2 (5 bases). The CDR3 bases are TGTGCCAGCAGCTCCGGACTCTCAATTCGCACAGATACGCAGTATTTT. Translated, it gives CASSSGLSIRTDTQYF.